These 18 T cell receptor beta chains came from one sample sequenced in a study of beta chain features in type 1 diabetes. These receptors have no identified antigens. Reverse transcribing all isolated RNA meant expressed TCRB transcripts were sequenced. Method: immunoSEQ multiplex PCR; TCRdb's copy keeps in-frame clones and lacks some. The sample includes 600,000 or so clones, around 15% seen only once; the top ten take roughly 0.04%. Overall study findings and caveats: All four CD4+ subsets of Type 1 diabetes patients contained TCRB CDR3s that were moderately but significantly shorter.

Sequenced material: naive CD4+ T cells from blood. Source of these receptors: a man younger than 35 with type 1 diabetes.

The chain carries TRBV7-8 and TRBJ1-6; 10 bases are shared with TRBD1. The CDR3 loop spans 15 amino acids. Trimming took 5 bases from V and 5 from J; bases not matched to a gene: 3. Germline lookup yields CDR1 SGHVS and CDR2 FQNEAQ. CDR3 amino acids: CASSPGTGDNSPLHF. CDR3 DNA: TGTGCCAGCAGCCCCGGGACAGGGGATAATTCACCCCTCCACTTT.

This chain links TRBV4-3 with TRBJ2-3; tentatively, D is TRBD2 (7 bases). The CDR3 has 17 residues. CDR1 and CDR2 (germline): LGHNA, YSLEER. Trimming took 0 bases from V and 6 from J, leaving 19 bases between them. CDR3 sequence (DNA): TGCGCCAGCAGCCAAGAAAGCGCGGGGGCGGCCCGGGATACGCAGTATTTT. Its protein product is CASSQESAGAARDTQYF.

The gene calls are TRBV4-3 and TRBJ1-6; D gene unclear. Germline assignment: CDR1 LGHNA and CDR2 YSLEER. The CDR3 totals 15 residues. With 0 bases removed from V and 6 bases from J, the gap between germline ends came to 9 bases. This CDR3 reads CASSQEYGFNSPLHF. The CDR3 DNA reads TGCGCCAGCAGCCAAGAGTATGGATTTAATTCACCCCTCCACTTT.

The chain links TRBV7-2 to TRBJ2-3; 7 bases fit TRBD2. Trimming removed 1 base from V and 5 bases from J; junction bases left unmatched: 3. Looked up from germline, CDR1 is SGHTA and CDR2 is FQGNSA. CDR3 length equals 14 residues. In DNA form, the CDR3 reads TGTGCCAGCAGCTTAGGGGGAGGGGTAGATACGCAGTATTTT. Encoded protein: CASSLGGGVDTQYF.

This clone has just a few counts. The genes are TRBV7-3 and TRBJ2-7; D unresolved. CDR1 is SGHTA and CDR2 is FQGTGA in the germline V gene. V was shortened by 1 base and J by 7 bases, with 14 bases between the two germline ends. The CDR3 is 14 residues long. CDR3 sequence: CASSLSPNPGEQYF. The DNA of the CDR3 is TGTGCCAGCAGCTTAAGTCCGAATCCCGGGGAGCAGTACTTC.

This clone was observed a few times. V is TRBV7-2 and J is TRBJ1-5; D not certain. CDR3 length: 15 residues. Germline assignment: CDR1 SGHTA and CDR2 FQGNSA. V lost 3 bases, J lost 5 bases, and 14 bases lay in between. The CDR3 loop is CASSFGRVYDQPQHF. The CDR3 region has the DNA TGTGCCAGCAGCTTTGGCAGAGTTTATGATCAGCCCCAGCATTTT.

This rearrangement joins TRBV2 to TRBJ2-5; 8 bases match TRBD1. The CDR3 is 14 residues long. CDR1 and CDR2 (germline): SNHLY, FYNNEI. Trimming cost V 4 bases and J 7 bases; bases outside gene matches: 8. CDR3 bases: TGTGCCAGCAGTGGGGCCGTACAGGGGGTGACCCAGTACTTC. It codes for CASSGAVQGVTQYF.

The chain employs TRBV25-1 and TRBJ2-5; 11 nucleotides agree with TRBD1. V shed 6 bases and J 5 bases; nucleotides not matched to a gene: 8. Germline CDR1 is MGHDK and CDR2 is SYGVNS. This CDR3 comprises 15 residues. The CDR3 reads CASSNPGQGGETQYF. Here the CDR3 DNA reads TGTGCCAGCAGCAATCCGGGACAGGGGGGCGAGACCCAGTACTTC.

There are a few counts of this clone. CDR3 amino acids: CSYLAGTSYNEQFF. The CDR3 region has the DNA TGCAGCTATCTAGCGGGAACCTCCTACAATGAGCAGTTCTTC. The V and J genes are TRBV29-1 and TRBJ2-1; 9 bases agree with TRBD2. Germline V lookup: CDR1 SQVTM, CDR2 ANQGSEA. The junction had 5 bases not matched to a gene; V was cut back by 8 bases and J by 0 bases. The CDR3 has 14 amino acids.

This clone was observed a handful of times. V usage is TRBV10-3 and J usage is TRBJ2-7; maybe TRBD2 (6 bases). The CDR3 loop spans 13 amino acids. The germline V gene encodes CDR1 ENHRY and CDR2 SYGVKD. V lost 5 bases, J lost 3 bases, and 11 bases lay in between. CDR3 nucleotide sequence: TGTGCCATCAGTCCGCGGGGCGACTACGAGCAGTACTTC. It yields the protein CAISPRGDYEQYF.

This clone was seen a handful of times. The chain employs TRBV30 and TRBJ2-5; the match to TRBD2 covers 14 bases. The CDR3 has 17 amino acids. With 1 base clipped from V and 2 bases from J, the junction kept 6 bases outside the gene matches. Germline V gene lookup returns CDR1 GTSNPN and CDR2 SVGIG (reference sequence). In DNA form, the CDR3 reads TGTGCCTGGAGTGCCGGGACTAGCGGGAGTGGGCAAGAGACCCAGTACTTC. Translation gives CAWSAGTSGSGQETQYF.

This clone showed up just a few times. Here the CDR3 reads CASSAWKREGPDTQYF. CDR3 sequence (DNA): TGTGCCAGCAGCGCCTGGAAGCGGGAGGGCCCAGATACGCAGTATTTT. This chain links TRBV11-3 with TRBJ2-3, with 10 bases fitting TRBD2. This CDR3 has 16 amino acids. J lost 4 bases, V lost 5 bases, and 9 bases had no gene match. CDR1 SGHNT and CDR2 YENEEA come from the germline V gene.

The rearrangement joins TRBV5-1 to TRBJ2-1; D ambiguous. Trimming took off 3 bases at V and 0 bases at J, with 4 bases between the two ends. The CDR3 extends over 13 amino acids. The V gene's germline CDR1 is SGHRS and CDR2 YFSETQ. CDR3 amino acids: CASSYSSYNEQFF. The CDR3 DNA follows: TGCGCCAGCAGCTACAGCTCCTACAATGAGCAGTTCTTC.

The V and J genes are TRBV2 and TRBJ2-1; D may correspond to TRBD1 or TRBD2 (5 bases each). Between the trimmed V and J ends, which lost 7 bases and 9 bases, there was a span of 22 bases. Germline V gives CDR1 SNHLY, CDR2 FYNNEI. This CDR3 contains 15 residues. CDR3: CASTFDKRGTSEQFF. CDR3 coding DNA: TGTGCCAGCACCTTTGACAAGAGGGGTACAAGTGAGCAGTTCTTC.

The J gene is TRBJ1-2, the V gene TRBV29-1, with D possibly TRBD1 on 6 matching bases. This CDR3 is built from 12 residues. Trimming took 8 bases from V and 4 from J, leaving 14 bases between them. Germline-derived CDR1 and CDR2 are SQVTM and ANQGSEA. CDR3 bases: TGCAGCCTTTTGGGGGCTGGCTATGGCTACACCTTC. It specifies CSLLGAGYGYTF. The full variable domain, in which reference TRBV29-1 and TRBJ1-2 provide the parts outside the CDR3, is SAVISQKPSRDICQRGTSLTIQCQVDSQVTMMFWYRQQPGQSLTLIATANQGSEATYESGFVIDKFPISRPNLTFSTLTVSNMSPEDSSIYLCSLLGAGYGYTFGSGTRLTVV.

This clone occurred a few times. This rearrangement joins TRBV28 to TRBJ2-7; D possibly uses TRBD1 or TRBD2 (6 bases each). Trimming stripped 8 bases from V and 0 bases from J, with 11 bases between. Germline lookup yields CDR1 MDHEN and CDR2 SYDVKM. The CDR3 totals 13 residues. The CDR3 bases are TGTGCCAGCCAACAGGGACTCTCCTACGAGCAGTACTTC. This gives the protein CASQQGLSYEQYF.

Worth noting for this clone: Additional DNA sequences in this sample encode the identical CDR3. The rearrangement links TRBV18 to TRBJ2-5, with D tentatively TRBD2 (5 bases). V was clipped by 3 bases and J by 3 bases, with 8 bases between them. This CDR3 has 13 residues. Germline assignment: CDR1 KGHSH and CDR2 LQKENI. The CDR3 sequence is CASSPPGEETQYF. The CDR3 DNA is TGTGCCAGCTCACCCCCCGGGGAAGAGACCCAGTACTTC.

This clone was seen more than once but under ten times. J is TRBJ1-1 and V is TRBV14, with D unclear. The V gene lost 1 base and the J gene lost 4 bases, with 10 bases spanning the gap. CDR1 is SGHDN and CDR2 is FVKESK in the germline V gene. The CDR3 covers 14 residues. DNA for the CDR3: TGTGCCAGCAGCCAAGTCTTGGGGAGCACTGAAGCTTTCTTT. This gives the protein CASSQVLGSTEAFF.